The TCR beta chain under discussion was sequenced for a study of blood T cells in healthy people across ages. This clonotype has just a few counts. Trimming removed 1 base from V and 8 bases from J, with 11 bases in between. Germline loops: CDR1 DFQATT, CDR2 SNEGSKA (reference sequence). The CDR3 spans 13 residues. Using a J-beta primer mix together with a sample-barcoded 5' primer, a second PCR was run for about 6 to 12 cycles. TCRdb re-derived calls from the 5' RACE reads in MiXCR, one entry per CDR3 protein. The repertoire has around 1.5 million distinct CDR3 sequences, around 59% of them found once; the top ten carry roughly 6.3%.

Sequencing was carried out using blood. This sequence originates from a man younger than 35 in good health. The V call is TRBV20-1, the J call TRBJ2-2; D uncertain. The CDR3, as DNA: TGCAGTGCTAGAGGGGCAGTTGGTGGGGAGCTGTTTTTT. Translated, it gives CSARGAVGGELFF.